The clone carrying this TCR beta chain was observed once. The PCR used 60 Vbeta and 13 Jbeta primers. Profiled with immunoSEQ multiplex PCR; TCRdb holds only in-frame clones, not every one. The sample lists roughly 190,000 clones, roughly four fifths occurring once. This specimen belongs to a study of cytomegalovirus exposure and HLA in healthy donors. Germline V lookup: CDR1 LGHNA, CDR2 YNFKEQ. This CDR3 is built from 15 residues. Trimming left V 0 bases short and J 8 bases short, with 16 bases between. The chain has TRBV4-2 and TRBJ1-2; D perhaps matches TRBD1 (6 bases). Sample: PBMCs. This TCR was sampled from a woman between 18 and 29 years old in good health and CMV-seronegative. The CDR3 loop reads CASSQEVQGEGGYTF. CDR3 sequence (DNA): TGTGCCAGCAGCCAAGAGGTACAGGGAGAGGGAGGCTACACCTTC.